The clone carrying this T cell receptor beta chain was picked up many times. The sample is drawn from a study of identical twins. TCRdb ran MiXCR on the 5' RACE reads and lists one entry per CDR3 protein. In the table there are 250,000 to 300,000 distinct CDR3 sequences, roughly 8.7% of which are singletons. The germline V gene encodes CDR1 SGHRS and CDR2 YFSETQ. Trimming removed 1 base from V and 0 bases from J; junction bases left unmatched: 1. The CDR3 length is 15 residues. These same data were also listed under a study on yellow fever vaccine responses in identical twins.

This chain connects TRBV5-1 to TRBJ2-5; TRBD2 matches at 9 bases. The receptor was isolated from a woman aged 18 to 35 in good health. The material sequenced was CD8+ T cells sorted from blood. Written as DNA, the CDR3 is TGCGCCAGCAGCTTGATAGCGGGGGACCAAGAGACCCAGTACTTC. Translating it yields CASSLIAGDQETQYF.